Shown below are 5 T cell receptor beta chains from a single sample sequenced in a study of T cells after yellow fever vaccination. TCRdb re-derived calls from the 5' RACE reads in MiXCR, one entry per CDR3 protein. This sample has hundreds of thousands of distinct CDR3 sequences, with approximately 13% found just once. This sample comprised PBMCs, obtained on the day of the yellow fever booster vaccination. These receptors were taken from a man aged 25 to 40 who received the YFV17D yellow fever vaccine.

CDR3 bases: TGTGCCAGCAGTGAAGGGGGCCACACTGAAGCTTTCTTT. Translation: CASSEGGHTEAFF. This chain joins TRBV2 and TRBJ1-1; tentatively, D is TRBD1 (5 bases). V shed 1 base and J shed 3 bases, with 6 bases lying between them. Germline assignment: CDR1 SNHLY and CDR2 FYNNEI. CDR3 size: 13 residues.

The chain couples TRBV7-2 to TRBJ1-5; D is unresolved. Per germline, CDR1 SGHTA and CDR2 FQGNSA. With 2 bases removed from V and 7 bases from J, the gap between germline ends came to 6 bases. The CDR3 runs 12 residues. This CDR3 reads CASSLRLQPQHF. The CDR3 bases are TGTGCCAGCAGCTTAAGGCTACAGCCCCAGCATTTT.

The chain combines TRBV6-6 with TRBJ2-7, with a tentative D call TRBD1 (6 bases). Germline values: CDR1 MNHNY, CDR2 SVGAGI (reference sequence). This CDR3 spans 13 amino acids. The ends were cut back, 2 bases at V and 5 bases at J, with 10 bases in the middle. Written as DNA, the CDR3 is TGTGCCAGCAGTTACATAGACAGGAACGAGCAGTACTTC. Its translation: CASSYIDRNEQYF.

This clonotype has only a few counts. At one of its ends the junction is not consistent with the germline gene, which may arise from a read error. This sequence joins TRBV7-2 and TRBJ2-1; possible D gene TRBD2, 6 bases. The V gene's germline CDR1 is SGHTA and CDR2 FQGNSA. The CDR3 is 16 residues long. DNA for the CDR3: TGTGCCAGCAGCCTAGCTGGCGGGAATTCCTACAATGAGCAGTTCTTC. Its translation: CASSLAGGNSYNEQFF.

The rearrangement joins TRBV20-1 to TRBJ2-1; 8 bases match TRBD2. The length of the CDR3 is 18 residues. CDR1 is DFQATT, CDR2 SNEGSKA, per germline (reference sequence). J lost 0 bases, V lost 6 bases, and 16 bases had no gene match. The CDR3 loop reads CSALTGASGLSSYNEQFF. The CDR3 DNA follows: TGCAGTGCCCTAACGGGAGCTAGCGGGTTGAGCTCCTACAATGAGCAGTTCTTC.